A single sample gave rise to the 21 T cell receptor beta chains below, sequenced in a study of blood T cell repertoires in COVID-19. Only in-frame clones appear in the TCRdb table, and some are missing; sequencing was by immunoSEQ multiplex PCR. The profile covers over 200,000 clones, with approximately 90% appearing a single time and under 10% taken by the ten largest. The sequencing input was PBMCs or T cells enriched from blood (not recorded which). These receptors were collected from a middle-aged man who had recovered from COVID-19.

This chain links TRBV2 with TRBJ1-2; TRBD1 is a possible D gene (5 bases). V lost 8 bases, J lost 2 bases, and 18 bases lay in between. Germline CDR1 reads SNHLY; CDR2 reads FYNNEI. CDR3 length: 15 amino acids. This chain's CDR3 is CASGPTLDRNYGYTF. The CDR3, as DNA: TGTGCCAGCGGACCAACCCTTGACAGAAACTATGGCTACACCTTC. The full variable domain, in which reference TRBV2 and TRBJ1-2 provide the parts outside the CDR3, is EPEVTQTPSHQVTQMGQEVILRCVPISNHLYFYWYRQILGQKVEFLVSFYNNEISEKSEIFDDQFSVERPDGSNFTLKIRSTKLEDSAMYFCASGPTLDRNYGYTFGSGTRLTVV.

The chain joins TRBV28 to TRBJ2-7; 8 nucleotides match TRBD2. The CDR3 has 15 residues. V gave up 7 bases and J gave up 4 bases; unmatched junction bases: 12. Germline V gene lookup returns CDR1 MDHEN and CDR2 SYDVKM. CDR3 in amino acids: CASKNRSGRSYEQYF. CDR3 in DNA: TGTGCCAGCAAGAATCGGAGCGGGAGAAGTTACGAGCAGTACTTC.

V and J are TRBV7-9 and TRBJ2-7; weak D call: TRBD2 (6 bases). The germline gives CDR1 SEHNR, CDR2 FQNEAQ (reference sequence). Trimming shortened V by 4 bases and J by 3 bases, and 10 bases separated the two germline ends. CDR3 length: 13 amino acids. The DNA of the CDR3 is TGTGCCAGCAGCTCGGACTACTTCTACGAGCAGTACTTC. Protein sequence: CASSSDYFYEQYF.

For the CDR3, the DNA is TGTGCCTGTACACAGGGGGCGATGAACACTGAAGCTTTCTTT. Translated, it gives CACTQGAMNTEAFF. The V and J genes are TRBV30 and TRBJ1-1, with 9 bases that match TRBD1. Germline values: CDR1 GTSNPN, CDR2 SVGIG (reference sequence). J gave up 0 bases and V 6 bases, and 5 bases lay outside the gene matches. The CDR3 is made up of 14 amino acids.

V usage is TRBV24-1 and J usage is TRBJ2-3; TRBD2 might be the D (6 bases). Germline loops: CDR1 KGHDR, CDR2 SFDVKD. This CDR3 is 16 amino acids long. V lost 3 bases to trimming and J lost 0 bases, with 12 bases between them. The CDR3 sequence is CATSDRDSASTDTQYF. CDR3 DNA sequence: TGTGCCACCAGTGATCGGGACTCTGCTAGCACAGATACGCAGTATTTT.

The chain combines TRBV21-1 with TRBJ2-3; the table's D call, TRBD1, was not checked against the DNA. TRBV21-1 constitutes a pseudogene. CDR3 length: 13 residues. CDR3 sequence (DNA): TGTGCCAGCAGCACTCGACAGGGGAGGACGCAGTATTTT. Its translation is CASSTRQGRTQYF.

The chain employs TRBV6-5 and TRBJ2-2; TRBD1 agrees at 9 bases. Germline trimming cut 6 bases from V and 4 bases from J; bases unmatched to any gene: 6. The CDR3 spans 15 residues. Germline assignment: CDR1 MNHEY and CDR2 SVGAGI. The chain's CDR3 is CASRFDRGSTGELFF. In DNA, the CDR3 is TGTGCCAGCAGGTTCGACAGGGGGAGCACCGGGGAGCTGTTTTTT.

Comments on this clone: The sample holds other DNA sequences that translate to the same CDR3. The chain links TRBV7-3 to TRBJ1-6; D is possibly TRBD1 (6 bases). The germline CDR1 and CDR2 sequences are SGHTA and FQGTGA. Trimming cost V 2 bases and J 10 bases, with 9 bases left between them. This CDR3 comprises 13 residues. The CDR3 here is CASSLGGGSPLHF. The CDR3 DNA follows: TGTGCCAGCAGCTTAGGGGGCGGGTCACCCCTCCACTTT. The entire variable domain, with the rest obtained from reference TRBV7-3 and TRBJ1-6, is as follows: GAGVSQTPSNKVTEKGKYVELRCDPISGHTALYWYRQSLGQGPEFLIYFQGTGAADDSGLPNDRFFAVRPEGSVSTLKIQRTERGDSAVYLCASSLGGGSPLHFGNGTRLTVT.

This rearrangement joins TRBV21-1 to TRBJ1-1. TRBV21-1 counts as a pseudogene. CDR3 length: 14 residues. In nucleotides, the CDR3 is TGTGCCAGCCGGGTTGCCTTGTTGAACACTGAAGCTTTCTTT. Its protein is CASRVALLNTEAFF.

This clone was picked up one time. This chain uses TRBV12-5 with TRBJ2-3; D gene ambiguous. Germline V gene data show CDR1 as LGHNT and CDR2 as FRNRAP. This CDR3 is 12 amino acids long. The V gene lost 7 bases and the J gene lost 0 bases, with 5 bases spanning the gap. The CDR3 here is CASARSTDTQYF. For the CDR3, the DNA is TGTGCTAGTGCGAGGAGCACAGATACGCAGTATTTT. Full variable domain (missing parts from reference TRBV12-5 and TRBJ2-3): DARVTQTPRHKVTEMGQEVTMRCQPILGHNTVFWYRQTMMQGLELLAYFRNRAPLDDSGMPKDRFSAEMPDATLATLKIQPSEPRDSAVYFCASARSTDTQYFGPGTRLTVL.

V gene TRBV10-3 combines with J gene TRBJ2-7; D is uncertain. The ends were cut back, 10 bases at V and 5 bases at J, with 15 bases in the middle. The CDR3 has 12 residues. Looked up from germline, CDR1 is ENHRY and CDR2 is SYGVKD. CDR3 DNA sequence: TGTGCCACCTTAAACTACGGCGACGAGCAGTACTTC. The encoded protein is CATLNYGDEQYF.

The chain uses TRBV7-2 and TRBJ1-1; maybe TRBD1 (5 bases). This CDR3 spans 13 amino acids. Germline CDR1 and CDR2: SGHTA and FQGNSA. V lost 3 bases and J 3 bases, leaving 8 bases between the germline ends. CDR3 DNA sequence: TGTGCCAGCAGCTTTCAGGGCCACACTGAAGCTTTCTTT. This encodes CASSFQGHTEAFF.

For this clone: The junction departs from germline at one end; a sequencing error may be responsible. The CDR3 sequence: CASSFNLNTEAFF. Here the CDR3 DNA reads TGTGCTAGCAGCTTTAACTTGAACACTGAAGCTTTCTTT. This chain uses TRBV7-7 with TRBJ1-1; D is unresolved. The CDR3 totals 13 residues. CDR1 is SSHAT, CDR2 FNYEAQ, per germline (reference sequence).

The rearrangement uses TRBV27 and TRBJ2-7; TRBD1 might be the D (5 bases). The CDR3 has 12 amino acids. The germline V and J ends were trimmed by 4 bases and 3 bases, with 7 bases remaining between them. Germline V gene sequence: CDR1 MNHEY, CDR2 SMNVEV (reference sequence). Here the CDR3 reads CASSWGGYEQYF. The CDR3 coding sequence is TGTGCCAGCAGTTGGGGCGGCTACGAGCAGTACTTC.

The chain recombines TRBV3-1 (or the pseudogene TRBV3-2) with TRBJ1-3; 7 bases are a match to TRBD1. The germline gives CDR1 LGHDT, CDR2 YNNKEL (reference sequence). CDR3 length: 15 amino acids. Trimming at V came to 5 bases and at J to 8 bases, leaving 12 bases not matched to a gene. CDR3: CASSSGQEVGHTIYF. The DNA for the CDR3 is TGTGCCAGCAGCTCTGGACAGGAGGTAGGCCACACCATATATTTT.

This sequence joins TRBV14 and TRBJ2-2, with 7 nucleotides matching TRBD2. The J segment lost 0 bases and the V segment lost 2 bases, leaving 3 bases of the junction unmatched. This CDR3 is 16 amino acids long. Germline lookup yields CDR1 SGHDN and CDR2 FVKESK. CDR3 in DNA: TGTGCCAGCAGCCAACGCAGCGGGGCGAACACCGGGGAGCTGTTTTTT. As protein: CASSQRSGANTGELFF.

V usage is TRBV6-2 or TRBV6-3 and J usage is TRBJ2-1, with 7 positions matching TRBD2. The CDR3 contains 17 residues. J lost 0 bases, V lost 4 bases, and 9 bases had no gene match. The V gene's germline CDR1 is MNHEY and CDR2 SVGEGT. This chain's CDR3 is CASSSPLRGSSYNEQFF. CDR3 nucleotides: TGTGCCAGCAGTTCCCCCCTACGCGGGAGCTCCTACAATGAGCAGTTCTTC.

The V gene is TRBV19, the J gene TRBJ2-1, with D perhaps TRBD1 (6 bases). Trimming shortened V by 6 bases and J by 4 bases, and 7 bases separated the two germline ends. CDR3 length equals 12 residues. CDR1 is LNHDA, CDR2 SQIVND, per germline (reference sequence). CDR3 in amino acids: CASRTGYNEQFF. CDR3 bases: TGTGCCAGTAGAACAGGGTACAATGAGCAGTTCTTC.

The chain recombines TRBV19 with TRBJ1-3, with 8 bases identical to TRBD1. J gave up 4 bases and V 7 bases, and 6 bases lay outside the gene matches. The CDR3 totals 14 residues. Germline V gives CDR1 LNHDA, CDR2 SQIVND (reference sequence). The chain's CDR3 is CASNPTGAGNTIYF. DNA for the CDR3: TGTGCCAGTAACCCGACAGGGGCAGGAAACACCATATATTTT.

This clone was seen once. CDR3 bases: TGTGCCTGGAGCTTCCCTATGTCAGGTCGATATAGCAATCAGCCCCAGCATTTT. It specifies CAWSFPMSGRYSNQPQHF. The chain recombines TRBV30 with TRBJ1-5; D gene ambiguous. Germline V gives CDR1 GTSNPN, CDR2 SVGIG (reference sequence). This CDR3 region has 18 residues. The V gene lost 3 bases and the J gene lost 0 bases, with 21 bases spanning the gap. The full variable domain, rest sourced from reference TRBV30 and TRBJ1-5, is SQTIHQWPATLVQPVGSPLSLECTVEGTSNPNLYWYRQAAGRGLQLLFYSVGIGQISSEVPQNLSASRPQDRQFILSSKKLLLSDSGFYLCAWSFPMSGRYSNQPQHFGDGTRLSIL.

The CDR3 loop reads CASSQELGAPGEQYF. In nucleotides, the CDR3 is TGTGCCAGCAGCCAAGAATTGGGGGCCCCCGGGGAGCAGTACTTC. This rearrangement joins TRBV3-1 (or the pseudogene TRBV3-2) to TRBJ2-7; D perhaps matches TRBD1 (6 bases). V was cut by 0 bases and J by 7 bases, with 16 bases left in between. The germline V gene encodes CDR1 LGHDT and CDR2 YNNKEL (reference sequence). The CDR3 has 15 amino acids.